The source of this TCR beta chain is a study of tumor-infiltrating lymphocytes in primary liver carcinoma. Study-wide findings and caveats: A significantly higher top-250-clone fraction was found in tumors than in blood (p = 0.039). Lower overlap was observed for tumor-adjacent and tumor-blood pairs relative to tumor region pairs.

This clonotype has a single count. Its specificity is unknown. The germline gene is not matched at one end of the junction; a read error may be the cause. Co-extraction of RNA and DNA was performed on about 20-32 mg of unsorted bulk tissue. None of the patients had received treatment, and all had chronic HBV infection. With approximately 470 ng total RNA as template and a constant-region primer, TCR beta cDNA was made. What produced the TCR beta libraries was three nested multiplex PCR rounds using slightly modified ARM-PCR. The opening two PCR rounds, ten to eleven cycles each, paired TRBV1-TRBV30 forward primers with a C-beta reverse primer. Using its own MiXCR run on the multiplex PCR reads, TCRdb lists one record per CDR3 protein. The repertoire includes fewer than 90,000 distinct CDR3 sequences, 72% of them detected once, and 15% to 20% sits in the top ten. The CDR3 loop spans 15 amino acids. Per germline, CDR1 MGHRA and CDR2 YSYEKL.

The source is a man aged 35 to 55 with primary liver carcinoma and hepatitis B virus infection. The chain joins TRBV4-1 to TRBJ2-3, with a tentative D call TRBD1 (7 bases). The sequenced material came from liver tumor tissue from sampling region 1. Subset described: tumor region T1, superior pole. CDR3 coding DNA: TGCGCCAACAGCCAAGATATACTAGCTTTGGACAGGCAATATTTT. Translating gives CANSQDILALDRQYF.